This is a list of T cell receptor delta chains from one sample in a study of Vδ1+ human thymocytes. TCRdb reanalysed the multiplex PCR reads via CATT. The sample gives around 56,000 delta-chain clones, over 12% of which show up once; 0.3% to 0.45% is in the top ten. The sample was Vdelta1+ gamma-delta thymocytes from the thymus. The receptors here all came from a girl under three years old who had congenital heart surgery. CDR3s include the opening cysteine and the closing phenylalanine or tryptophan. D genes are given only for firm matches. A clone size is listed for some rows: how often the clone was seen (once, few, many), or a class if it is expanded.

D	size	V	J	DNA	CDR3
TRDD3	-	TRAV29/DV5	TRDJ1	TGTGCCCCAGGGGGGGGCCTTCCTCAGTACTGGGGGATGAGAGGCGATAAACTCATCTTT	CAPGGGLPQYWGMRGDKLIF
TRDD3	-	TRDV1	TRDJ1	TGTGCTCTTGGGGAAGGGAATGGGACCCTACCAAGTCCTGTGGGGGATACAAAACTCATCTTT	CALGEGNGTLPSPVGDTKLIF
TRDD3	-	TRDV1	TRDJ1	TGTGCTCTTGGGCCCTTCCCGTACTGGGGGGTGTACACCGATAAACTCATCTTT	CALGPFPYWGVYTDKLIF
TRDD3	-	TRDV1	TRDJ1	TGTGCTCTTGGGGAACTGGCCAATATCTTCCTACCCGGTACTGGGGGATACGCTGCCGATAAACTCATCTTT	CALGELANIFLPGTGGYAADKLIF
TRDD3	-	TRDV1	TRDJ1	TGTGCTCTTGGGGAAGTCCACTACAAACTACGGGGGATACGCTTGAAACGTAACACCGATAAACTCATCTTT	CALGEVHYKLRGIRLKRNTDKLIF
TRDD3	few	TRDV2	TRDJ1	TGTGCCTGTGACACCGACGAACTGGGGGATACGCTGACCGATAAACTCATCTTT	CACDTDELGDTLTDKLIF
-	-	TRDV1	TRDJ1	TGTGCTCTTGGGGAACGAGAACTTCCTACGGAGGTACTGGGGGAATCGTACACCGATAAACTCATCTTT	CALGERELPTEVLGESYTDKLIF
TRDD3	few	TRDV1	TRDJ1	TGTGCTCTTGGGGAACTTCCCTTCGGGGGGATACGCGGGGGTAGCACCGATAAACTCATCTTT	CALGELPFGGIRGGSTDKLIF
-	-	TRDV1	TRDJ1	TGTGCTCTTGTGGTCCGGAAGGAACAAGAAGACACCGATAAACTCATCTTT	CALVVRKEQEDTDKLIF
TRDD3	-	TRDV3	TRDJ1	TGTGCCTGGCAGTACTGGGGGATACGAATGTGTCGGCGCACCGATAAACTCATCTTT	CAWQYWGIRMCRRTDKLIF
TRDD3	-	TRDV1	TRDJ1	TGTGCTCTTGGGGAACAGTGCCACTGGGGGACAAGGGAGAACACCGATAAACTCATCTTT	CALGEQCHWGTRENTDKLIF
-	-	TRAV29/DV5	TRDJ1	TGTGCATATCTGAGGACGGGAAGCCGGGCCGATAAACTCATCTTT	CAYLRTGSRADKLIF
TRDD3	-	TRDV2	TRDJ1	TGTGCCTGTGGTCCCCTTCCCAGGTACTGGGGGATACAAACCGATAAACTCATCTTT	CACGPLPRYWGIQTDKLIF
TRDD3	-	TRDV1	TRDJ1	TGTGCTCTTGGGGAACTCGGGGGCCTTCCTCTCGTGCCACCCTTACTGGGGGATACGGAGTCCGATAAACTCATCTTT	CALGELGGLPLVPPLLGDTESDKLIF
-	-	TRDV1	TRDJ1	TGTGCTCTTGGGGAACTATTCTCGGGGCGTATTCTGAGGGCCGATAAACTCATCTTT	CALGELFSGRILRADKLIF
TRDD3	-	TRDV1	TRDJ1	TGTGCTCTTGGGGAATCGGGCTGGGGGCTCCGAAAACTCATCTTT	CALGESGWGLRKLIF
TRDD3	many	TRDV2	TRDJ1	TGTGCCTGTGACACCGGATTACTGGGGACCACCGATAAACTCATCTTT	CACDTGLLGTTDKLIF
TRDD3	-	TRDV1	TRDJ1	TGTGCTCTTGAGTCCTTCCCTCCTGGGGATACGCCTCAATGGGGCACCGATAAACTCATCTTT	CALESFPPGDTPQWGTDKLIF
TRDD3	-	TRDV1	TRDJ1	TGTGCTCTTGGGGAACCCCTTCTTATTTACGTACTGGGGATACGGCCTGAACTTACCGATAAACTCATCTTT	CALGEPLLIYVLGIRPELTDKLIF
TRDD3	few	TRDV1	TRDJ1	TGTGCTCTTGGGCCTCAGCCGGGGCGAGGTACTGGGGGTTTTAAACTCATCTTT	CALGPQPGRGTGGFKLIF
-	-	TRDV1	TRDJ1	TGTGCTCTTGGGGAACCGGCCTTCCTACAAGCTGGGGGACCCTACACCGATAAACTCATCTTT	CALGEPAFLQAGGPYTDKLIF
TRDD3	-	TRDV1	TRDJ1	TGTGCTCTTGGGGAACTCGTTCACTATTCCCACTGGGGGGTATACACCGATAAACTCATCTTT	CALGELVHYSHWGVYTDKLIF
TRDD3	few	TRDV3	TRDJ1	TGTGCCTTTGCCCTGGGGGATACGGGGAAACTCATCTTT	CAFALGDTGKLIF
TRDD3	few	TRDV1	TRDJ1	TGTGCTCTTGGGGAACGGGGTTTAAAAGACCCGTGCTATACTGGGGGATACCCGGGGAACACCGATAAACTCATCTTT	CALGERGLKDPCYTGGYPGNTDKLIF
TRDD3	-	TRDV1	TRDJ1	TGTGCTCTTGGGGAAAATCGCCTACTACCCCCTAGAAACCTGAAACAGGGGGATACGCCTGGGTACACCGATAAACTCATCTTT	CALGENRLLPPRNLKQGDTPGYTDKLIF
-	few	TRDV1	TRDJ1	TGTGCTCTTGGGGACCCCGTCCCTATAGGCCGGGCCGATAAACTCATCTTT	CALGDPVPIGRADKLIF
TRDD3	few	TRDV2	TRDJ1	TGTGCCTGTGACACCTTTGGTCTGGGGGATACGAGAAAACTCATCTTT	CACDTFGLGDTRKLIF
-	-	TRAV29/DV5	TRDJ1	TGTGCAGCAAGCGTCAATTCGGGACTGAAATATACGACGTACACCGATAAACTCATCTTT	CAASVNSGLKYTTYTDKLIF
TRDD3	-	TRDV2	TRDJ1	TGTGCCTGTGACACGGTACTGGGGGAACCAACCGATAAACTCATCTTT	CACDTVLGEPTDKLIF
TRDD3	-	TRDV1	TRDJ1	TGTGCTCTTGGGGAAAGCGTCGATAGGGGCTCTACTGGGGGATACACCGATAAACTCATCTTT	CALGESVDRGSTGGYTDKLIF
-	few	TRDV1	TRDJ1	TGTGCTCTTGGGGAAGTAAGGGGGACCCTGTACACCGATAAACTCATCTTT	CALGEVRGTLYTDKLIF
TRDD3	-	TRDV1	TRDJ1	TGTGCTCTTGGGGAACTCCCCCAAGGTGCTGGGGGCCGAAGCGACACCGATAAACTCATCTTT	CALGELPQGAGGRSDTDKLIF
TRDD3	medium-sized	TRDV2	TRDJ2	TGTGCCTGTGACACCGTGGGGGATAAAAAGTGGGCAGCACAACTCTTCTTT	CACDTVGDKKWAAQLFF
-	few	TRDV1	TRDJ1	TGTGCTCTTGGGGAAGTCGTATCCGCAGCCGGGCTCATCTTT	CALGEVVSAAGLIF
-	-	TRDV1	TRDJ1	TGTGCTCTTGGGGACCGACCCCCGCCTTCCTGCCGAGGGGGATTCTGGCACACCGATAAACTCATCTTT	CALGDRPPPSCRGGFWHTDKLIF
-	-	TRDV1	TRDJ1	TGTGCTCTTGGGGAACTAGCCACCAAGCTCCCCGATGGAACCTACACCGATAAACTCATCTTT	CALGELATKLPDGTYTDKLIF
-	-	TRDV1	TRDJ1	TGTGCTCTCTACTGCACGCCTTACACCGATAAACTCATCTTT	CALYCTPYTDKLIF
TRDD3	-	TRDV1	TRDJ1	TGTGCTCTTGGGAAGATTCGCGACTGGGGGCACACCGATAAACTCATCTTT	CALGKIRDWGHTDKLIF
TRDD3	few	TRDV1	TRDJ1	TGTGCTCTTGGGGCAACCCGTTTCCCAGAATACTGGGGGTCGGATAAACTCATCTTT	CALGATRFPEYWGSDKLIF